Below, 13 T cell receptor beta chains from the same sample are listed, as sequenced in a study of blood T cells in healthy people across ages. Through a sample-barcoded 5' primer and a J-beta primer mix, a second PCR was run for roughly 6 to 11 cycles. TCRdb re-derived calls from the 5' RACE reads in MiXCR, one entry per CDR3 protein. The table has some 1.7 million distinct CDR3 sequences, about 30% seen once; the top ten hold roughly 8%. Sequenced: blood. The receptor set was obtained from a woman in her twenties or thirties in good health.

This clonotype was recorded many times. The genes are TRBV6-5 and TRBJ2-1, with D hard to call. Germline V gene sequence: CDR1 MNHEY, CDR2 SVGAGI. This CDR3 comprises 12 residues. The CDR3 sequence: CPLLGPPNEQFF. The CDR3 DNA sequence: TGTCCGTTACTCGGTCCACCCAATGAGCAGTTCTTC.

This clonotype was counted only a few times. The rearrangement uses TRBV20-1 and TRBJ1-1; TRBD1 agrees at 9 bases. The CDR3 spans 14 residues. V shed 5 bases, J shed 1 base, and the junction held 5 bases outside the gene matches. Germline V gene sequence: CDR1 DFQATT, CDR2 SNEGSKA (reference sequence). In DNA form, the CDR3 reads TGCAGTGCTGGGGACAGGGCCGAGAACACTGAAGCTTTCTTT. Its translation is CSAGDRAENTEAFF.

The rearrangement links TRBV4-1 to TRBJ1-1, with D unclear. The CDR3 contains 14 residues. CDR1 is MGHRA, CDR2 YSYEKL, per germline. V lost 2 bases and J lost 4, with 11 bases in between. CDR3 in DNA: TGCGCCAGCAGCCAAATTGCAGCGGTCACTGAAGCTTTCTTT. It is translated as CASSQIAAVTEAFF.

This clonotype came up a few times. The gene calls are TRBV7-2 and TRBJ2-3; 14 bases are shared with TRBD2. The CDR3 has 17 residues. Trimming at V came to 5 bases and at J to 4 bases, leaving 8 bases not matched to a gene. The germline CDR1 and CDR2 sequences are SGHTA and FQGNSA. CDR3 sequence (DNA): TGTGCCAGCAGCCCCAGACTAGCGGGGGGGCGTTCAGATACGCAGTATTTT. Its translation: CASSPRLAGGRSDTQYF.

This clonotype was observed a handful of times. The CDR3 DNA reads as TGTGCCAGCAGCTACCCACTCGACGGGATCCACAATGAGCAGTACTTC. Its translation: CASSYPLDGIHNEQYF. The chain is built from TRBV7-2 and TRBJ2-1, with D possibly matching TRBD2 (5 bases). The J call is in doubt because the DNA end fits TRBJ2-7 better. The CDR3 extends over 16 amino acids. Germline lookup yields CDR1 SGHTA and CDR2 FQGNSA.

This clonotype was recorded a few times. The rearrangement uses TRBV30 and TRBJ2-6; D is perhaps TRBD1 (5 bases). Germline CDR1 GTSNPN, CDR2 SVGIG (reference sequence). The CDR3 is 13 residues long. Trimming removed 8 bases at V and 3 bases at J, with 11 bases between. The CDR3 DNA is TGTGCCGGCAGGGCAAGTGGGGCCAACGTCCTGACTTTC. This sequence encodes CAGRASGANVLTF.

Of note for this clonotype: A read error may be the cause here, since a much bigger clone is one base away. The chain is built from TRBV5-1 and TRBJ2-7; 9 nucleotides match TRBD2. This CDR3 is built from 16 residues. With V trimmed by 3 bases and J by 0 bases, 7 bases remained unmatched. From germline, CDR1 is SGHRS and CDR2 YFSETQ. Here the CDR3 reads CASSYASGARSYEQYF. The CDR3 nucleotides read TGCGCCAGCAGCTACGCTAGCGGGGCTCGCTCCTACGAGCAGTACTTC.

This clonotype has only a few counts. Here the CDR3 DNA reads TGTGCCAGCAGCTTAGAGGGTCTAGCGCAGTATTTT. Translated, it gives CASSLEGLAQYF. The J gene is TRBJ2-3, the V gene TRBV7-2, with D unresolved. The CDR3 runs to 12 residues. CDR1 and CDR2 (germline): SGHTA, FQGNSA. Trimming took off 1 base at V and 10 bases at J, with 9 bases between the two ends.

This clonotype has only a few counts. The chain couples TRBV24-1 to TRBJ1-2; 10 nucleotides agree with TRBD1. The J segment lost 5 bases and the V segment lost 3 bases, leaving 5 bases of the junction unmatched. Germline assignment: CDR1 KGHDR and CDR2 SFDVKD. This CDR3 region has 15 residues. For the CDR3, the DNA is TGTGCCACCAGTGATCCGGGACAGGGGTTATATGGCTACACCTTC. Protein product: CATSDPGQGLYGYTF.

This clonotype was counted a few times. V and J are TRBV5-1 and TRBJ2-3; no clear D. Trimming stripped 2 bases from V and 1 base from J, with 8 bases between. Germline CDR1 reads SGHRS; CDR2 reads YFSETQ. The length of the CDR3 is 14 residues. The CDR3: CASSFGSRTDTQYF. The CDR3 bases are TGCGCCAGCAGCTTCGGCAGCCGCACAGATACGCAGTATTTT.

This clonotype was picked up a small number of times. The chain employs TRBV12-3 or TRBV12-4 and TRBJ2-7; D may match TRBD1 or TRBD2 (5 bases each). This CDR3 spans 13 amino acids. Trimming shortened V by 5 bases and J by 7 bases, and 15 bases separated the two germline ends. CDR3: CASSPRLPGEQYF. The CDR3 DNA reads TGTGCCAGCAGTCCCCGACTACCAGGGGAGCAGTACTTC.

This clonotype was detected only a few times. This sequence joins TRBV2 and TRBJ2-3; D gene ambiguous. The CDR3 sequence is 12 residues long. Germline V gene data show CDR1 as SNHLY and CDR2 as FYNNEI. V was clipped by 7 bases and J by 6 bases, with 11 bases between them. The CDR3 reads CASNLGGDTQYF. The CDR3 bases are TGTGCCAGCAACCTAGGTGGGGATACGCAGTATTTT.

This chain uses TRBV12-3 or TRBV12-4 with TRBJ2-3; TRBD1 might be the D (6 bases). The CDR3 has 15 amino acids. The V gene lost 2 bases and the J gene lost 4 bases, with 13 bases spanning the gap. This CDR3 reads CASSLTTGSPDTQYF. CDR3 coding DNA: TGTGCCAGCAGTTTAACTACAGGGAGTCCAGATACGCAGTATTTT.